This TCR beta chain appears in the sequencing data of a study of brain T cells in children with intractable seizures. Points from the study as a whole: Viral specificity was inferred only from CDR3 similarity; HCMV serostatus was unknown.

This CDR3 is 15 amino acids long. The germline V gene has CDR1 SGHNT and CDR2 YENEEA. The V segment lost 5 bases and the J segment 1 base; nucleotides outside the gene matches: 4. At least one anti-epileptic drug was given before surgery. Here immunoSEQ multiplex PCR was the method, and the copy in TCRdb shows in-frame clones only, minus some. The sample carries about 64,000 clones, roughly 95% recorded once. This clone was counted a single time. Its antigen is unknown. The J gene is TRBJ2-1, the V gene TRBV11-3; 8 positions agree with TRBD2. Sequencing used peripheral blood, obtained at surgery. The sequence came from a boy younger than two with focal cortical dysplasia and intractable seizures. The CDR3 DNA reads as TGTGCCAGCAGCCTGACTAGCGTTTCCTACAATGAGCAGTTCTTC. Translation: CASSLTSVSYNEQFF.